These 3 T cell receptor beta chains originate from one sample sequenced in a study of T cell repertoires in ileal Crohn's disease. TCRdb keeps only in-frame clones here, not all; method: immunoSEQ multiplex PCR. Here the sample spans some 6,000 clones, 70% to 80% being singletons. The time point here: inflamed ileum from the surgical specimen. Sequencing was carried out using ileal tissue. Source of these receptors: an adult with Crohn's disease.

This chain uses TRBV11-2 with TRBJ1-1; 8 bases are a match to TRBD1. Germline V lookup: CDR1 SGHAT, CDR2 FQNNGV. There are 11 residues in the CDR3. Losses at the gene ends were 6 bases for V and 9 bases for J; bases not matched to a gene: 3. CDR3 protein: CASRDRAKAFF. The CDR3 DNA follows: TGTGCCAGCAGGGACAGGGCAAAAGCTTTCTTT. The entire variable domain, with the rest obtained from reference TRBV11-2 and TRBJ1-1, is as follows: EAGVAQSPRYKIIEKRQSVAFWCNPISGHATLYWYQQILGQGPKLLIQFQNNGVVDDSQLPKDRFSAERLKGVDSTLKIQPAKLEDSAVYLCASRDRAKAFFGQGTRLTVV.

The V call is TRBV6-1, the J call TRBJ2-4, with D tentatively TRBD1 (5 bases). This CDR3 has 13 residues. Germline V gene sequence: CDR1 MNHNS, CDR2 SASEGT. The ends were cut back, 10 bases at V and 2 bases at J, with 12 bases in the middle. The CDR3 reads CATSGFTKNIQYF. The CDR3 bases are TGTGCCACTTCAGGGTTTACCAAAAACATTCAGTACTTC.

V gene TRBV6-6 combines with J gene TRBJ2-7, with a weak D call TRBD2 (7 bases). From germline, CDR1 is MNHNY and CDR2 SVGAGI (reference sequence). The CDR3 covers 15 residues. Trimming removed 1 base at V and 1 base at J, with 11 bases between. CDR3 amino acids: CASSYWGGPSYEQYF. In nucleotides, the CDR3 is TGTGCCAGCAGTTACTGGGGGGGGCCTTCCTACGAGCAGTACTTC.